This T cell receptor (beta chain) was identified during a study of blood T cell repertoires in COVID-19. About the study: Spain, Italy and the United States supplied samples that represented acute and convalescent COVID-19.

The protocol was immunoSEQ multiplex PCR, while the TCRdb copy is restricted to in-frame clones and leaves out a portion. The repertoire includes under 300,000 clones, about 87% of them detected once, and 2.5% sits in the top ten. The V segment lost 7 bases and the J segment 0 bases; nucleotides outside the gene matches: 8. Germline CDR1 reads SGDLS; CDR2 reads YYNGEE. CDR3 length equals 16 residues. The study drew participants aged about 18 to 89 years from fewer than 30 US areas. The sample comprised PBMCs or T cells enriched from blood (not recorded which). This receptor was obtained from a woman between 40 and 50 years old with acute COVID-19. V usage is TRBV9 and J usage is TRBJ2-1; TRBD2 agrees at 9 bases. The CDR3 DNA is TGTGCCAGCGGTTTCTTTAGCGGGGGCTCCTACAATGAGCAGTTCTTC. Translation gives CASGFFSGGSYNEQFF.